A selection of T cell receptor beta chains follows, all from one sample in a study of blood T cell repertoires in COVID-19. The protocol was immunoSEQ multiplex PCR, while the TCRdb copy is restricted to in-frame clones and leaves out a portion. In the table there are 60,000 to 80,000 clones, over 75% of which are singletons. The source material was peripheral blood. These receptors came from a human donor in a cohort sampled during active COVID-19. The conserved cysteine and the conserved F or W are not part of the CDR3 here. Fields, in order: V gene, J gene, CDR3 protein.

>TRBV19|TRBJ2-1
ASSILAGYNEQF
>TRBV12-5|TRBJ2-7
ASGLGGYEQY
>TRBV3-1/TRBV3-2|TRBJ1-1
ASSLTGLSRNTEAF
>TRBV5-1|TRBJ1-1
ASSFATGIPEAF
>TRBV4-3|TRBJ2-5
ASSLGHPETQY
>TRBV4-3|TRBJ2-3
ASSHNSYMQY
>TRBV3-1/TRBV3-2|TRBJ2-2
ASSQRGGRTTGELF
>TRBV5-1|TRBJ2-7
ASSFSAYEQY
>TRBV29-1|TRBJ1-1
SVEWSGGGTEAF
>TRBV27|TRBJ2-3
ASSRLAGGDTQY
>TRBV7-6|TRBJ2-7
ASSSSFRRDDEQY
>TRBV7-9|TRBJ2-7
ASSGGGANVPEQY
>TRBV10-3|TRBJ1-1
AISASGGNTEAF
>TRBV18|TRBJ1-3
ASSPPRREGPGNTIY
>TRBV29-1|TRBJ1-1
SDDPGNTEAF